The 21 T cell receptor beta chains below come from one sample, sequenced in a study of blood T cell repertoires in COVID-19. The protocol was immunoSEQ multiplex PCR, while the TCRdb copy is restricted to in-frame clones and leaves out a portion. The sample lists about 73,000 clones, under 90% occurring once. The sample consisted of peripheral blood. The receptors were gathered from a woman aged 55-69 years with acute or convalescent COVID-19.

The chain couples TRBV6-6 to TRBJ1-4; D gene ambiguous. Trimming cost V 2 bases and J 4 bases, with 8 bases left between them. CDR1 is MNHNY and CDR2 is SVGAGI in the germline V gene (reference sequence). The CDR3 consists of 14 residues. CDR3 bases: TGTGCCAGCAGTTACCCGGAGGATAATGAAAAACTGTTTTTT. This codes for CASSYPEDNEKLFF.

The sample holds a few counts of this clone. The chain joins TRBV19 to TRBJ2-7, with D perhaps matching TRBD2 (6 bases). Germline V gene data show CDR1 as LNHDA and CDR2 as SQIVND (reference sequence). The CDR3 loop spans 14 amino acids. Trimming took 7 bases from V and 6 from J, leaving 19 bases between them. CDR3 sequence (DNA): TGTGCCAGTACTCCGGGGACGGGACTGGGCGAGCAGTACTTC. Its protein product is CASTPGTGLGEQYF.

The genes are TRBV4-1 and TRBJ1-5, with 8 positions matching TRBD1. CDR1 and CDR2 from the germline V gene are MGHRA and YSYEKL. Germline trimming cut 0 bases from V and 7 bases from J; bases unmatched to any gene: 5. The CDR3 is 15 residues long. The chain's CDR3 is CASSQDRYRGQPQHF. CDR3 bases: TGCGCCAGCAGCCAAGATCGGTACAGGGGGCAGCCCCAGCATTTT.

V and J are TRBV6-5 and TRBJ1-2; 7 nucleotides match TRBD1. The CDR3 spans 16 residues. Germline CDR1 reads MNHEY; CDR2 reads SVGAGI. J gave up 2 bases and V 3 bases, and 9 bases lay outside the gene matches. In DNA, the CDR3 is TGTGCCAGCAGTTATCGACAGGGCGTTGGCAACTATGGCTACACCTTC. Translating it yields CASSYRQGVGNYGYTF.

V usage is TRBV27 and J usage is TRBJ2-1; D perhaps matches TRBD2 (7 bases). There are 15 residues in the CDR3. Trimming took 0 bases from V and 7 from J, leaving 13 bases between them. The germline gives CDR1 MNHEY, CDR2 SMNVEV (reference sequence). DNA for the CDR3: TGTGCCAGCAGTTTATCTGGGGGGGCTGGGAATGAGCAGTTCTTC. Translating it yields CASSLSGGAGNEQFF.

This clone was seen a few times. V gene TRBV5-1 combines with J gene TRBJ1-3; 8 nucleotides line up with TRBD1. The trim removed 3 bases at V and 2 bases at J, leaving 10 bases unmatched. The CDR3 covers 17 residues. Germline CDR1 and CDR2: SGHRS and YFSETQ. In DNA form, the CDR3 reads TGCGCCAGCAGCTCGCGCGTTGGACAGGGCCCTGGAAACACCATATATTTT. The encoded protein is CASSSRVGQGPGNTIYF.

V usage is TRBV10-3 and J usage is TRBJ1-3; 7 nucleotides line up with TRBD1. There are 13 residues in the CDR3. Unmatched junction bases numbered 2, after V lost 9 bases and J lost 0 bases. Germline CDR1 and CDR2: ENHRY and SYGVKD. The CDR3, as DNA: TGTGCCATACGGGACAGCTCTGGAAACACCATATATTTT. This sequence encodes CAIRDSSGNTIYF.

V and J are TRBV7-9 and TRBJ1-4; D not certain. Per germline, CDR1 SEHNR and CDR2 FQNEAQ (reference sequence). V was pared by 0 bases and J by 4 bases, with 9 bases between. The CDR3 extends over 15 amino acids. CDR3 nucleotide sequence: TGTGCCAGCAGCTTAGCGAGGTCCGTTAATGAAAAACTGTTTTTT. It encodes CASSLARSVNEKLFF.

This clone occurred a few times. The gene calls are TRBV2 and TRBJ1-2; 9 bases map to TRBD1. Looked up from germline, CDR1 is SNHLY and CDR2 is FYNNEI. The CDR3 length is 13 residues. After removal of 8 bases from V and 2 bases from J, the junction contained 3 bases not matched to a gene. This CDR3 is CASSGTGNYGYTF. CDR3 coding DNA: TGTGCCAGCTCCGGGACAGGGAACTATGGCTACACCTTC.

The J gene is TRBJ1-2, the V gene TRBV30; 7 positions match TRBD1. The V and J ends lost 3 bases and 7 bases, in that order; junction bases with no gene match: 8. The CDR3 consists of 13 residues. Germline CDR1 and CDR2: GTSNPN and SVGIG (reference sequence). CDR3 coding DNA: TGTGCCTGGAGGTTCGGGACAGCGGGTGGCTACACCTTC. It specifies CAWRFGTAGGYTF.

The chain links TRBV7-6 to TRBJ2-1; 8 positions agree with TRBD2. CDR1 is SGHVS and CDR2 is FNYEAQ in the germline V gene. Losses at the gene ends were 3 bases for V and 3 bases for J; bases not matched to a gene: 4. The CDR3 length is 15 residues. The CDR3 loop reads CASSFVRGGYNEQFF. The CDR3 DNA follows: TGTGCCAGCAGCTTTGTCCGGGGGGGCTACAATGAGCAGTTCTTC.

The V gene is TRBV5-1, the J gene TRBJ2-1, with TRBD2 identical over 13 bases. CDR1 is SGHRS, CDR2 YFSETQ, per germline. The V and J ends lost 7 bases and 6 bases, in that order; junction bases with no gene match: 7. The CDR3 loop spans 15 amino acids. The CDR3 sequence: CASGWTSGGSNEQFF. The CDR3 region has the DNA TGCGCCAGCGGTTGGACTAGCGGGGGATCCAATGAGCAGTTCTTC.

In the case of this clone: This specimen includes other DNA sequences encoding the same CDR3. This chain connects TRBV29-1 to TRBJ1-3; 10 bases are a match to TRBD1. Germline assignment: CDR1 SQVTM and CDR2 ANQGSEA. V shed 7 bases and J 5 bases; nucleotides not matched to a gene: 5. CDR3 length: 13 amino acids. The CDR3 here is CSAKTGGRNTIYF. The CDR3 DNA is TGCAGCGCTAAGACAGGGGGCAGAAACACCATATATTTT.

The V gene is TRBV6-1, the J gene TRBJ1-4; perhaps TRBD1 as D (5 bases). Deletions cut 1 base from V and 5 bases from J, with 8 bases between. The CDR3 has 14 amino acids. CDR1 is MNHNS, CDR2 SASEGT, per germline. CDR3 sequence (DNA): TGTGCCAGCAGTGAAGGCCAGGGAAATGAAAAACTGTTTTTT. It codes for CASSEGQGNEKLFF.

V usage is TRBV7-6 and J usage is TRBJ1-6; 8 bases align to TRBD1. The V gene end was trimmed by 1 base and the J gene end by 6 bases; junction bases not matched to a gene: 5. Germline lookup yields CDR1 SGHVS and CDR2 FNYEAQ. This CDR3 contains 16 residues. CDR3: CASSLGGQGANSPLHF. CDR3 in DNA: TGTGCCAGCAGCTTAGGAGGACAGGGAGCTAATTCACCCCTCCACTTT.

This clone was picked up a small number of times. The chain recombines TRBV15 with TRBJ2-7; the D gene is possibly TRBD2 (5 bases). The germline gives CDR1 LNHNV, CDR2 YYDKDF (reference sequence). The CDR3 spans 16 residues. V was clipped by 6 bases and J by 3 bases, with 21 bases between them. The CDR3 region has the DNA TGTGCCACCAGTAACCGTTTTCGAGGGTCGGTCTACGAGCAGTACTTC. This sequence encodes CATSNRFRGSVYEQYF.

The CDR3 DNA follows: TGTGCCAGCAGAGACAGTCATAGCAATCAGCCCCAGCATTTT. It specifies CASRDSHSNQPQHF. The V call is TRBV6-5, the J call TRBJ1-5; a possible D gene is TRBD1 (5 bases). Germline V gene data show CDR1 as MNHEY and CDR2 as SVGAGI. The CDR3 covers 14 residues. With 6 bases removed from V and 0 bases from J, the gap between germline ends came to 9 bases.

The rearrangement joins TRBV6-5 to TRBJ2-5; 11 bases fit TRBD2. Germline V gene lookup returns CDR1 MNHEY and CDR2 SVGAGI. The CDR3 length is 14 residues. V shed 4 bases and J 7 bases; nucleotides not matched to a gene: 5. The CDR3 sequence is CASSSLLAGVTQYF. The CDR3 coding sequence is TGTGCCAGCAGTTCCTTACTAGCGGGGGTGACCCAGTACTTC.

Here the CDR3 DNA reads TGTGCCAGCAGCGCAAGACTAGCGGTTTCAGAGACCCAGTACTTC. Its protein is CASSARLAVSETQYF. The V call is TRBV4-2, the J call TRBJ2-5; 9 nucleotides align to TRBD2. The trim removed 5 bases at V and 4 bases at J, leaving 8 bases unmatched. From germline, CDR1 is LGHNA and CDR2 YNFKEQ. The CDR3 is made up of 15 amino acids.

V is TRBV10-3 and J is TRBJ2-7; 8 bases map to TRBD1. Germline V CDR1 and CDR2: ENHRY, SYGVKD. The CDR3 is 15 amino acids. The junction had 8 bases not matched to a gene; V was cut back by 2 bases and J by 5 bases. The CDR3 here is CAISEPRTGYDEQYF. DNA for the CDR3: TGTGCCATCAGTGAGCCCCGGACAGGGTATGACGAGCAGTACTTC.

This chain connects TRBV10-3 to TRBJ2-1; 8 nucleotides match TRBD2. Trimming cost V 3 bases and J 2 bases; bases outside gene matches: 3. CDR3 length: 15 residues. Germline CDR1 ENHRY, CDR2 SYGVKD. The CDR3, as DNA: TGTGCCATCAGTGATTCAGCGGGGGCCTACAATGAGCAGTTCTTC. Protein: CAISDSAGAYNEQFF.